A selection of T cell receptor beta chains follows, all from one sample in a study of neoadjuvant anti-PD-1 for oral cavity cancer. TCRdb's table, derived via immunoSEQ multiplex PCR, lists solely in-frame clones and lacks some. Of several thousand clones listed, 50% to 75% are singletons. Sequenced here: tumor tissue, sampled before nivolumab (anti-PD-1) treatment. The origin of the receptors is a person between 40 and 80 years old with oral cavity squamous cell carcinoma. CDR3s include the opening cysteine and the closing phenylalanine or tryptophan. D genes are given only for firm matches. Not every row has a clone size; where given, it reads once, few, many or a size class.

V	J	size	D	CDR3	DNA
TRBV14	TRBJ1-1	NA	NA	CASSQDERFRLRAEAFF	TGTGCCAGCAGCCAAGATGAGCGATTTCGATTACGCGCTGAAGCTTTCTTT
TRBV6-1	TRBJ1-2	NA	NA	CASSDSVSYGYTF	TGTGCCAGCAGTGATTCGGTTTCATATGGCTACACCTTC
TRBV19	TRBJ1-5	NA	TRBD1	CASRPPGQGPQPQHF	TGTGCCAGTAGACCGCCGGGACAGGGGCCTCAGCCCCAGCATTTT
TRBV4-2	TRBJ1-1	NA	TRBD1	CASSQEDRLYPEAFF	TGTGCCAGCAGCCAGGAGGACAGGTTATACCCTGAAGCTTTCTTT
TRBV7-9	TRBJ1-2	NA	NA	CASSWDISYGYTF	TGTGCCAGCAGCTGGGACATCTCCTATGGCTACACCTTC
TRBV19	TRBJ2-5	NA	TRBD2	CASSALGGDRQETQYF	TGTGCCAGTAGCGCTCTGGGGGGGGATCGTCAAGAGACCCAGTACTTC
TRBV28	TRBJ2-1	NA	NA	CASRLDSNSYNEQFF	TGTGCCAGCAGGCTAGACTCTAACTCCTACAATGAGCAGTTCTTC
TRBV18	TRBJ1-1	NA	NA	CASSSRDLNTEAFF	TGTGCCAGCTCATCCCGGGACCTGAACACTGAAGCTTTCTTT
TRBV7-9	TRBJ2-5	NA	NA	CASSFLGVETQYF	TGTGCCAGCAGCTTTTTAGGGGTGGAGACCCAGTACTTC
TRBV18	TRBJ1-1	NA	NA	CASSSSRLNTEAFF	TGTGCCAGCTCATCTTCCAGACTAAACACTGAAGCTTTCTTT
TRBV7-9	TRBJ2-5	large	NA	CASSPLTISRGTQYF	TGTGCCAGCAGCCCCCTTACTATCTCTCGGGGGACCCAGTACTTC